This T cell receptor (beta chain) was sequenced for a study of blood T cells in healthy people across ages. This clonotype was picked up a small number of times. Its specificity is unknown. The germline V and J ends were trimmed by 6 bases and 2 bases, with 23 bases remaining between them. Germline values: CDR1 MNHEY, CDR2 SVGAGI. CDR3 length equals 17 residues. Sample-barcoded 5' priming and a J-beta primer mix drove a second PCR of roughly 6 to 12 cycles. TCRdb ran MiXCR on the 5' RACE reads and lists one entry per CDR3 protein. The table includes fewer than 2 million distinct CDR3 sequences, about 39% detected once. Researchers collected around 10 milliliters of peripheral blood from every single donor. Isolating PBMCs gave at least 6.5 million of these cells per sample. General study points: Unsorted PBMC material precluded a definitive naive versus antigen-experienced comparison.

The sequence came from a human donor in good health. The chain employs TRBV6-5 and TRBJ2-7; no reliable D call. Sequenced input: blood. CDR3 protein: CASSGTVGTGSTYEQYF. The CDR3 DNA reads as TGTGCCAGCAGCGGTACGGTCGGAACGGGTTCAACCTACGAGCAGTACTTC.